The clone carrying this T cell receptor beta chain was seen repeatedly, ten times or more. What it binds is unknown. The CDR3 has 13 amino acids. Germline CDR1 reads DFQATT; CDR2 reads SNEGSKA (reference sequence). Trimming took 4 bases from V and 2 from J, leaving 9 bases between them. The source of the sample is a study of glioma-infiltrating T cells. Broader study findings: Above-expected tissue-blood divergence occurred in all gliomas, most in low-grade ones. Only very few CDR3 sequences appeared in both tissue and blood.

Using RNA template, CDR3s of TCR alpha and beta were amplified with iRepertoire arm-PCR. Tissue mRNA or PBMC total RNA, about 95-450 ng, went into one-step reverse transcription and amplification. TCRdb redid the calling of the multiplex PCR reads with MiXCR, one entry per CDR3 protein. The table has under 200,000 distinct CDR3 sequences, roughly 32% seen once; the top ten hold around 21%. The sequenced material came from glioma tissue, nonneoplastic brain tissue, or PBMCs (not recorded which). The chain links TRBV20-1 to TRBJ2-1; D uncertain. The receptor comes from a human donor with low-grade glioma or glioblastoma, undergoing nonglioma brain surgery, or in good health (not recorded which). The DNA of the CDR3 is TGCAGTGCTAAGAACACAGCCTACAATGAGCAGTTCTTC. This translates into CSAKNTAYNEQFF.